The 29 T cell receptor beta chains below come from one sample, sequenced in a study of shared clonotypes between healthy human individuals. Clones were sequenced by immunoSEQ multiplex PCR, and TCRdb holds only the in-frame ones, with some missing. The sample consists of some 2,400,000 clones, approximately 95% of them appearing once. The sample consisted of naive CD4+ T cells sorted from blood. Subset meaning: CD45RA+ positively selected. Receptors were obtained from a man between 18 and 35 years old in good health.

Note on this clone: Other DNA sequences of this sample code for an identical CDR3. The rearrangement links TRBV5-4 to TRBJ2-7; the D gene could be TRBD1 or TRBD2 (5 bases each). The V and J ends lost 0 bases and 0 bases respectively, with 7 bases between them. The CDR3 has 14 amino acids. Germline loops: CDR1 SGHNT, CDR2 YYREEE (reference sequence). CDR3 nucleotides: TGTGCCAGCAGCTTGGGGGGGAGCTCCTACGAGCAGTACTTC. This codes for CASSLGGSSYEQYF.

The rearrangement uses TRBV28 and TRBJ1-2, with no clear D. This CDR3 has 13 amino acids. Trimming pared 3 bases from V and 3 bases from J, leaving 8 bases between. Germline V gene lookup returns CDR1 MDHEN and CDR2 SYDVKM. The CDR3 loop is CASSLGIHYGYTF. The CDR3 DNA sequence: TGTGCCAGCAGTTTGGGTATTCACTATGGCTACACCTTC.

The rearrangement links TRBV5-1 to TRBJ1-3; D is undetermined. The germline gives CDR1 SGHRS, CDR2 YFSETQ. The CDR3 consists of 16 residues. V was pared by 0 bases and J by 0 bases, with 10 bases between. The CDR3 nucleotides read TGCGCCAGCAGCTTGGAAACGCGGAACTCTGGAAACACCATATATTTT. Translating it yields CASSLETRNSGNTIYF.

The genes are TRBV4-3 and TRBJ1-3; TRBD1 is a possible D gene (6 bases). The CDR3 consists of 17 residues. Trimming pared 0 bases from V and 0 bases from J, leaving 12 bases between. Germline loops: CDR1 LGHNA, CDR2 YSLEER. For the CDR3, the DNA is TGCGCCAGCAGCCAAGACCCACTACAGGGCTCTGGAAACACCATATATTTT. The encoded protein is CASSQDPLQGSGNTIYF.

This rearrangement joins TRBV7-2 to TRBJ2-3; perhaps TRBD2 as D (5 bases). CDR1 SGHTA and CDR2 FQGNSA come from the germline V gene. Trimming stripped 5 bases from V and 7 bases from J, with 16 bases between. This CDR3 spans 14 amino acids. DNA of the CDR3: TGTGCCAGCAGCCCCAGCGGAGTGTCGTATACGCAGTATTTT. This encodes CASSPSGVSYTQYF.

Worth noting for this clone: This CDR3 is also generated by other DNA sequences in the sample. The chain links TRBV30 to TRBJ1-6; D remains unclear. The V gene's germline CDR1 is GTSNPN and CDR2 SVGIG (reference sequence). Trimming removed 3 bases at V and 10 bases at J, with 7 bases between. The CDR3 loop spans 11 amino acids. CDR3 in amino acids: CAWSEESPLHF. In nucleotides, the CDR3 is TGTGCCTGGAGCGAAGAATCACCCCTCCACTTT.

The chain joins TRBV6-1 to TRBJ2-7, with D possibly matching TRBD1 (5 bases). CDR1 and CDR2 from the germline V gene are MNHNS and SASEGT. V was shortened by 6 bases and J by 1 base, with 13 bases between the two germline ends. The CDR3 extends over 14 amino acids. The CDR3 DNA reads TGTGCCAGCAGAATAGACAGCGCTTCCTACGAGCAGTACTTC. It encodes CASRIDSASYEQYF.

The chain combines TRBV6-1 with TRBJ2-6; 11 bases fit TRBD2. The V gene end was trimmed by 2 bases and the J gene end by 1 base; junction bases not matched to a gene: 4. CDR1 is MNHNS and CDR2 is SASEGT in the germline V gene. There are 18 residues in the CDR3. CDR3 protein: CASSEPRLAGSGANVLTF. The CDR3 nucleotides are TGTGCCAGCAGTGAACCCCGACTAGCGGGATCTGGGGCCAACGTCCTGACTTTC.

The chain couples TRBV27 to TRBJ2-6; tentative D call: TRBD2 (6 bases). V lost 5 bases and J lost 2, with 13 bases in between. CDR1 MNHEY and CDR2 SMNVEV come from the germline V gene (reference sequence). The CDR3 length is 16 residues. This CDR3 is CASSPDGGAGANVLTF. CDR3 in DNA: TGTGCCAGCAGTCCGGACGGAGGGGCTGGGGCCAACGTCCTGACTTTC.

The V and J genes are TRBV10-3 and TRBJ2-5, with 10 bases that match TRBD1. This CDR3 is built from 15 residues. The junction had 5 bases not matched to a gene; V was cut back by 6 bases and J by 1 base. Germline loops: CDR1 ENHRY, CDR2 SYGVKD. This CDR3 is CAIRGTGAPQETQYF. The DNA of the CDR3 is TGTGCCATCAGGGGGACAGGGGCCCCCCAAGAGACCCAGTACTTC.

The V gene is TRBV19, the J gene TRBJ2-5; perhaps TRBD2 as D (6 bases). The germline gives CDR1 LNHDA, CDR2 SQIVND (reference sequence). CDR3 length: 12 amino acids. V was trimmed by 6 bases and J by 3 bases, leaving 8 bases between them. CDR3 nucleotides: TGTGCCAGTAGCGGGAGAAAAGAGACCCAGTACTTC. The encoded protein is CASSGRKETQYF.

V is TRBV7-9 and J is TRBJ2-7; no definite D call. Germline V gene sequence: CDR1 SEHNR, CDR2 FQNEAQ (reference sequence). The CDR3 loop spans 13 amino acids. V lost 1 base to trimming and J lost 5 bases, with 9 bases between them. Written as DNA, the CDR3 is TGTGCCAGCAGCTTAGAGTTCGCGGACGAGCAGTACTTC. Its translation is CASSLEFADEQYF.

The count of this clone is one. The CDR3 DNA reads TGTGCCAGCGCTGGACTGTTCGATAGGCCCCAGCATTTT. Translating gives CASAGLFDRPQHF. The chain uses TRBV6-1 and TRBJ1-5; no firm D call. Per germline, CDR1 MNHNS and CDR2 SASEGT. The CDR3 spans 13 residues. The V end was cut by 8 bases, the J end by 9 bases, with 17 bases between.

V gene TRBV28 combines with J gene TRBJ1-1; D gene ambiguous. Germline values: CDR1 MDHEN, CDR2 SYDVKM. The germline V and J ends were trimmed by 5 bases and 0 bases, with 7 bases remaining between them. This CDR3 comprises 13 residues. The CDR3 region is CASSGVLNTEAFF. CDR3 bases: TGTGCCAGCAGTGGGGTTTTGAACACTGAAGCTTTCTTT.

About this clone itself: This specimen includes other DNA sequences encoding the same CDR3. The rearrangement uses TRBV29-1 and TRBJ1-1, with 11 bases fitting TRBD1. Per the germline V gene, CDR1 is SQVTM and CDR2 is ANQGSEA. The trim removed 7 bases at V and 4 bases at J, leaving 2 bases unmatched. The CDR3 spans 12 residues. DNA for the CDR3: TGCAGCGCGGACAGGGGGCTCACTGAAGCTTTCTTT. As protein: CSADRGLTEAFF.

The rearrangement uses TRBV5-1 and TRBJ2-7; 7 nucleotides match TRBD1. CDR3 length equals 16 residues. Germline V gene lookup returns CDR1 SGHRS and CDR2 YFSETQ. The V gene end was trimmed by 4 bases and the J gene end by 0 bases; junction bases not matched to a gene: 10. CDR3 amino acids: CASSQSTGSGSYEQYF. The CDR3 nucleotides read TGCGCCAGCAGCCAATCGACAGGGTCGGGCTCCTACGAGCAGTACTTC.

V usage is TRBV6-6 and J usage is TRBJ1-2; 8 bases line up with TRBD1. The CDR3 extends over 14 amino acids. Germline CDR1 MNHNY, CDR2 SVGAGI (reference sequence). The J segment lost 2 bases and the V segment lost 7 bases, leaving 6 bases of the junction unmatched. For the CDR3, the DNA is TGTGCCAGCACCGCGGGACAGGTCAACTATGGCTACACCTTC. As protein: CASTAGQVNYGYTF.

The rearrangement joins TRBV11-2 to TRBJ2-5; D could derive from TRBD1 or TRBD2 (5 bases each). From germline, CDR1 is SGHAT and CDR2 FQNNGV. The CDR3 extends over 13 amino acids. Trimming shortened V by 5 bases and J by 5 bases, and 12 bases separated the two germline ends. In DNA form, the CDR3 reads TGTGCCAGCAGCGTTGGGGGACGGGAGACCCAGTACTTC. Its translation: CASSVGGRETQYF. Full variable domain (outside the CDR3, taken from reference TRBV11-2 and TRBJ2-5): EAGVAQSPRYKIIEKRQSVAFWCNPISGHATLYWYQQILGQGPKLLIQFQNNGVVDDSQLPKDRFSAERLKGVDSTLKIQPAKLEDSAVYLCASSVGGRETQYFGPGTRLLVL.

The rearrangement uses TRBV5-1 and TRBJ2-1, with D unclear. V lost 1 base and J 0 bases, leaving 8 bases between the germline ends. CDR3 length equals 15 residues. Germline loops: CDR1 SGHRS, CDR2 YFSETQ. CDR3 DNA: TGCGCCAGCAGCTTGCGTTTGAGCTCCTACAATGAGCAGTTCTTC. Residues: CASSLRLSSYNEQFF.

This chain uses TRBV6-4 with TRBJ1-3; D unresolved. The CDR3 contains 13 residues. Germline-derived CDR1 and CDR2 are MRHNA and SNTAGT. The V end was cut by 3 bases, the J end by 4 bases, with 7 bases between. This CDR3 is CASSEVTGNTIYF. DNA for the CDR3: TGTGCCAGCAGTGAGGTGACCGGAAACACCATATATTTT.

This chain links TRBV30 with TRBJ1-5; no clear D. The CDR3 totals 14 residues. Looked up from germline, CDR1 is GTSNPN and CDR2 is SVGIG (reference sequence). V lost 5 bases to trimming and J lost 1 base, with 12 bases between them. CDR3 bases: TGTGCCTGGGACATGGACCGCAGCAATCAGCCCCAGCATTTT. The encoded protein is CAWDMDRSNQPQHF.

This chain uses TRBV19 with TRBJ2-2; 10 positions agree with TRBD1. The CDR3 length is 16 residues. V was clipped by 7 bases and J by 5 bases; unmatched bases: 10. Germline V CDR1 and CDR2: LNHDA, SQIVND (reference sequence). CDR3 protein: CASIATGQGNTGELFF. DNA of the CDR3: TGTGCCAGTATTGCGACGGGACAGGGGAATACCGGGGAGCTGTTTTTT.

This chain connects TRBV6-1 to TRBJ1-3; 9 nucleotides line up with TRBD1. V gave up 5 bases and J gave up 7 bases; unmatched junction bases: 6. CDR3 size: 14 residues. CDR1 is MNHNS, CDR2 SASEGT, per germline. This CDR3 is CASSLPTGGNTIYF. The DNA for the CDR3 is TGTGCCAGCAGTTTACCGACAGGGGGGAACACCATATATTTT.

About this clone: One end of the junction varies from germline; a read error may be responsible. This chain uses TRBV15 with TRBJ2-7; D remains unclear. The CDR3 loop spans 12 amino acids. Germline values: CDR1 LNHNV, CDR2 YYDKDF (reference sequence). This chain's CDR3 is CATSRDAILRDF. The CDR3 bases are TGTGCCACCAGCAGAGATGCGATCCTAAGGGACTTC.

The V call is TRBV28, the J call TRBJ1-5; D uncertain. The CDR3 is 17 residues long. The germline V gene encodes CDR1 MDHEN and CDR2 SYDVKM. The V and J ends lost 2 bases and 2 bases respectively, with 16 bases between them. CDR3 coding DNA: TGTGCCAGCAGTTTACCCAGTCCGGTTAGGGGCAATCAGCCCCAGCATTTT. Encoded protein: CASSLPSPVRGNQPQHF.

The chain links TRBV30 to TRBJ1-6, with 8 bases fitting TRBD1. The CDR3 loop spans 14 amino acids. V lost 2 bases and J lost 11; bases outside the gene matches: 8. The germline V gene has CDR1 GTSNPN and CDR2 SVGIG (reference sequence). CDR3 loop: CAWSRTGNFAPLHF. CDR3 in DNA: TGTGCCTGGAGTCGGACAGGGAATTTTGCACCCCTCCACTTT.

V gene TRBV2 combines with J gene TRBJ2-7, with D perhaps TRBD1 (6 bases). Germline assignment: CDR1 SNHLY and CDR2 FYNNEI. The CDR3 contains 13 residues. Trimming cost V 8 bases and J 5 bases, with 16 bases left between them. CDR3 protein: CASEGQGFHEQYF. The CDR3, as DNA: TGTGCCAGCGAAGGTCAGGGGTTCCACGAGCAGTACTTC.

The chain couples TRBV11-2 to TRBJ2-1, with TRBD2 matching 7 bases. The V gene's germline CDR1 is SGHAT and CDR2 FQNNGV. The CDR3 is 13 amino acids. With V trimmed by 2 bases and J by 9 bases, 4 bases remained unmatched. The CDR3 region is CASSLFREGEQFF. The CDR3 DNA reads TGTGCCAGCAGCTTATTCAGGGAGGGTGAGCAGTTCTTC.

The CDR3 DNA reads as TGTGCCAGCAGTCCGTACGGGGATACGCAGTATTTT. Translation gives CASSPYGDTQYF. V gene TRBV14 combines with J gene TRBJ2-3; D is unresolved. CDR1 SGHDN and CDR2 FVKESK come from the germline V gene. This CDR3 is 12 amino acids long. Trimming left V 6 bases short and J 6 bases short, with 10 bases between.